This T cell receptor (beta chain) was identified in a study of regulatory T cells in long-lasting Graves disease. Ten or more counts support this clonotype. Library construction for TCR beta used iRepertoire HTBI primers and Arm-PCR of CDR3 regions. TCRdb redid the calling of the multiplex PCR reads with MiXCR, one entry per CDR3 protein. The sample has around 420,000 distinct CDR3 sequences; 15% are singletons. Time point reported: newly diagnosed GD, antithyroid drugs for less than 3 months. After RNA was extracted from PBMCs, the TCR library was made from it. The sample was also reused in another study, on T cells in Graves' hyperthyroidism and ophthalmopathy. In that study: Blood held most thyroid clonotypes expanded above 0.001 frequency.

The starting material was peripheral blood mononuclear cells (PBMCs), obtained at new diagnosis, from a patient treated with antithyroid drugs. The receptor's source is a woman aged 40 to 55 with Graves disease.

The CDR3 region is CAWRRGQGNYEQYF. The CDR3 nucleotides read TGTGCCTGGAGAAGAGGGCAGGGGAACTACGAGCAGTACTTC. The V call is TRBV30, the J call TRBJ2-7; tentatively, D is TRBD1 (6 bases). Looked up from germline, CDR1 is GTSNPN and CDR2 is SVGIG (reference sequence). CDR3 length: 14 amino acids. V lost 3 bases and J 3 bases, leaving 15 bases between the germline ends.